Below are 18 T cell receptor beta chains sequenced from a single sample in a study of CD8 T cells in Susac syndrome (dated by TCRdb to about 2019). Receptor amplification or capture employed the immunoSEQ multiplex PCR assay. RNA was extracted with the RNeasy kit and about 0.45 to 1 ug was reverse transcribed using random hexamers. The public sequencing data were trimmed at Q25 with fastp and processed into clonotypes with MiXCR by TCRdb, which kept only in-frame beta chains. Rows are combined by CDR3 protein, so each entry shows the most common genes and DNA. The sample table lists under 200,000 distinct CDR3 sequences, 95% to 96% of them with a count of one. Roughly 0.12% of the sample belongs to the ten largest clones. Sequenced input: CD4+ T cells from PBMCs. All receptors derive from a human donor with Susac syndrome.

The genes are TRBV9 and TRBJ1-4; D remains unclear. Deletions cut 0 bases from V and 6 bases from J, with 9 bases between. CDR3 length equals 14 residues. Looked up from germline, CDR1 is SGDLS and CDR2 is YYNGEE. CDR3 loop: CASSVGGYDEKLFF. In DNA, the CDR3 is TGTGCCAGCAGCGTAGGTGGTTATGATGAAAAACTGTTTTTT.

The table lists this clonotype with a count of one. Here the CDR3 reads CATLLAGGSDEQFF. Written as DNA, the CDR3 is TGTGCCACCCTACTAGCGGGAGGGAGCGATGAGCAGTTCTTC. The chain uses TRBV28 and TRBJ2-1; 13 bases line up with TRBD2. Trimming cost V 10 bases and J 8 bases; bases outside gene matches: 8. The CDR3 is 14 amino acids. Per the germline V gene, CDR1 is MDHEN and CDR2 is SYDVKM.

V gene TRBV5-1 combines with J gene TRBJ1-2; no reliable D call. Germline values: CDR1 SGHRS, CDR2 YFSETQ. CDR3 length: 14 residues. V lost 4 bases, J lost 6 bases, and 16 bases lay in between. DNA of the CDR3: TGCGCCAGCAGCCTGACGGTTTTGCGGGATGGCTACACCTTC. Translated, it gives CASSLTVLRDGYTF.

The rearrangement joins TRBV6-5 to TRBJ2-1; TRBD2 might be the D (6 bases). This CDR3 is 16 amino acids long. The ends were cut back, 2 bases at V and 4 bases at J, with 15 bases in the middle. Germline V CDR1 and CDR2: MNHEY, SVGAGI. In nucleotides, the CDR3 is TGTGCCAGCAGTTACCTCGGGTCTAGCGTATACAATGAGCAGTTCTTC. Residues: CASSYLGSSVYNEQFF.

The CDR3 coding sequence is TGTGCCATCAGGGACGGCCGCCAAGAGACCCAGTACTTC. Protein product: CAIRDGRQETQYF. The V and J genes are TRBV10-3 and TRBJ2-5; D unresolved. CDR3 length: 13 residues. V was cut by 6 bases and J by 1 base, with 9 bases left in between. Germline CDR1 ENHRY, CDR2 SYGVKD.

The chain joins TRBV19 to TRBJ1-2, with D hard to call. V dropped 7 bases and J dropped 4 bases, with 16 bases sitting between them. This CDR3 comprises 14 residues. Germline-derived CDR1 and CDR2 are LNHDA and SQIVND (reference sequence). The CDR3 loop is CASKNNGRSYGYTF. In nucleotides, the CDR3 is TGTGCCAGTAAAAATAATGGGAGAAGCTATGGCTACACCTTC.

The chain carries TRBV30 and TRBJ1-5; D call uncertain. V dropped 2 bases and J dropped 4 bases, with 9 bases sitting between them. The CDR3 covers 13 residues. Germline V lookup: CDR1 GTSNPN, CDR2 SVGIG (reference sequence). This chain's CDR3 is CAWSSWGNQPQHF. Here the CDR3 DNA reads TGTGCCTGGAGTAGTTGGGGAAATCAGCCCCAGCATTTT.

The chain is built from TRBV7-9 and TRBJ1-2; D remains unclear. Germline CDR1 and CDR2: SEHNR and FQNEAQ (reference sequence). CDR3 length: 11 amino acids. Trimming pared 1 base from V and 8 bases from J, leaving 5 bases between. DNA of the CDR3: TGTGCCAGCAGCTTAGTCGGAGGCTACACCTTC. Translation: CASSLVGGYTF.

The chain has TRBV29-1 and TRBJ2-2; maybe TRBD2 (7 bases). Trimming pared 6 bases from V and 2 bases from J, leaving 10 bases between. CDR3 length equals 13 residues. Germline lookup yields CDR1 SQVTM and CDR2 ANQGSEA. CDR3 sequence (DNA): TGCAGCGTCGGGGGGCGAAACACCGGGGAGCTGTTTTTT. It specifies CSVGGRNTGELFF.

The J gene is TRBJ2-2, the V gene TRBV30; maybe TRBD1 (6 bases). Trimming took 5 bases from V and 3 from J, leaving 10 bases between them. Germline assignment: CDR1 GTSNPN and CDR2 SVGIG (reference sequence). The CDR3 contains 13 residues. CDR3 loop: CAWGDTDTGELFF. As DNA, the CDR3 is TGTGCCTGGGGGGACACTGACACCGGGGAGCTGTTTTTT. Variable domain in full (rest from reference TRBV30 and TRBJ2-2): SQTIHQWPATLVQPVGSPLSLECTVEGTSNPNLYWYRQAAGRGLQLLFYSVGIGQISSEVPQNLSASRPQDRQFILSSKKLLLSDSGFYLCAWGDTDTGELFFGEGSRLTVL.

The chain combines TRBV9 with TRBJ2-3; 8 nucleotides line up with TRBD2. Germline CDR1 and CDR2: SGDLS and YYNGEE. With 4 bases clipped from V and 3 bases from J, the junction kept 4 bases outside the gene matches. The CDR3 loop spans 14 amino acids. DNA for the CDR3: TGTGCCAGCAGCCGGACTAGCTCTACAGATACGCAGTATTTT. Protein: CASSRTSSTDTQYF.

The V gene is TRBV28, the J gene TRBJ2-7; D not certain. V lost 6 bases to trimming and J lost 7 bases, with 10 bases between them. CDR3 length: 11 residues. The germline V gene encodes CDR1 MDHEN and CDR2 SYDVKM. The CDR3, as DNA: TGTGCCAGCAGCGCTCTGGGTGAGCAGTACTTC. This gives the protein CASSALGEQYF.

This chain joins TRBV5-4 and TRBJ1-1; no clear D gene. The CDR3 is made up of 15 amino acids. V lost 1 base, J lost 2 bases, and 12 bases lay in between. Germline assignment: CDR1 SGHNT and CDR2 YYREEE (reference sequence). The CDR3 spells CASSLRFRGNTEAFF. DNA for the CDR3: TGTGCCAGCAGCTTGAGGTTCCGTGGAAACACTGAAGCTTTCTTT.

The chain recombines TRBV29-1 with TRBJ1-3; D gene ambiguous. Germline CDR1 and CDR2: SQVTM and ANQGSEA. Trimming removed 4 bases from V and 2 bases from J, with 18 bases in between. This CDR3 contains 16 residues. The DNA for the CDR3 is TGCAGCGTTGTGGTTAGCGGGAATAGACCTGGAAACACCATATATTTT. This translates into CSVVVSGNRPGNTIYF.

The chain has TRBV5-4 and TRBJ2-7; 8 nucleotides align to TRBD2. This CDR3 is 17 amino acids long. Germline values: CDR1 SGHNT, CDR2 YYREEE (reference sequence). After removal of 3 bases from V and 3 bases from J, the junction contained 14 bases not matched to a gene. CDR3 in amino acids: CASSSLSLRREDYEQYF. The DNA for the CDR3 is TGTGCCAGCAGCTCCCTTTCTTTGAGGCGGGAGGACTACGAGCAGTACTTC.

The V gene is TRBV20-1, the J gene TRBJ2-7; D could derive from TRBD1 or TRBD2 (5 bases each). This CDR3 has 13 amino acids. V was pared by 3 bases and J by 6 bases, with 15 bases between. Germline loops: CDR1 DFQATT, CDR2 SNEGSKA (reference sequence). This CDR3 reads CSARPMGTGEQYF. As DNA, the CDR3 is TGCAGTGCTAGGCCAATGGGGACCGGCGAGCAGTACTTC.

The sample holds one count of this clonotype. The CDR3 DNA reads as TGCGCCAGCAGCTTTCCGCGGACAGGGCGCTACAATGAGCAGTTCTTC. It encodes CASSFPRTGRYNEQFF. The rearrangement joins TRBV5-1 to TRBJ2-1; the match to TRBD1 covers 8 bases. This CDR3 comprises 16 residues. Trimming cost V 2 bases and J 3 bases; bases outside gene matches: 7. CDR1 and CDR2 from the germline V gene are SGHRS and YFSETQ.

The chain joins TRBV12-3 or TRBV12-4 to TRBJ2-7; 11 bases are shared with TRBD2. This CDR3 has 15 amino acids. The trim removed 5 bases at V and 2 bases at J, leaving 5 bases unmatched. The CDR3 DNA reads TGTGCCAGCAGTGACCGACTAGCGGGAACCTACGAGCAGTACTTC. Translation gives CASSDRLAGTYEQYF.